The 30 T cell receptor beta chains below come from one sample, sequenced in a study of control samples from healthy donors and cancer patients. Profiling relied on immunoSEQ multiplex PCR, and the TCRdb table lists in-frame clones only, not all of them. The repertoire includes 50,000 to 55,000 clones, roughly nine tenths of them detected once, and 1.6% sits in the top ten. Sequencing was performed on PBMCs. These receptors were taken from a man aged 40-49 years with colorectal cancer.

The V and J genes are TRBV24-1 and TRBJ1-3; no firm D call. CDR3 length: 14 amino acids. Per germline, CDR1 KGHDR and CDR2 SFDVKD. V gave up 5 bases and J gave up 0 bases, with 7 bases separating them. The CDR3 DNA is TGTGCCACCAGTGCAGCAGGCTCTGGAAACACCATATATTTT. This translates into CATSAAGSGNTIYF.

This chain uses TRBV19 with TRBJ2-1; 7 nucleotides agree with TRBD1. There are 14 residues in the CDR3. Trimming removed 5 bases from V and 8 bases from J; junction bases left unmatched: 9. Germline V gives CDR1 LNHDA, CDR2 SQIVND (reference sequence). CDR3 sequence reads: CASSVGHRGDEQFF. The CDR3 DNA is TGTGCCAGTAGTGTGGGGCACAGGGGAGATGAGCAGTTCTTC.

V gene TRBV7-9 combines with J gene TRBJ1-2, with TRBD1 matching 9 bases. The germline V gene has CDR1 SEHNR and CDR2 FQNEAQ (reference sequence). With V trimmed by 5 bases and J by 4 bases, 8 bases remained unmatched. The CDR3 length is 15 residues. As DNA, the CDR3 is TGTGCCAGCAGCATTACAGGGGGCAAAGGCTATGGCTACACCTTC. Protein product: CASSITGGKGYGYTF. The entire variable domain, with the rest obtained from reference TRBV7-9 and TRBJ1-2, is as follows: DTGVSQNPRHKITKRGQNVTFRCDPISEHNRLYWYRQTLGQGPEFLTYFQNEAQLEKSRLLSDRFSAERPKGSFSTLEIQRTEQGDSAMYLCASSITGGKGYGYTFGSGTRLTVV.

The rearrangement joins TRBV5-1 to TRBJ1-1; D possibly corresponds to TRBD1 (5 bases). The CDR3 contains 20 residues. The ends were cut back, 0 bases at V and 0 bases at J, with 24 bases in the middle. Germline V CDR1 and CDR2: SGHRS, YFSETQ. The CDR3 nucleotides are TGCGCCAGCAGCTTGGGGAGGGCAGGGAAGTTACCCCTGGTGAACACTGAAGCTTTCTTT. Residues: CASSLGRAGKLPLVNTEAFF.

The chain links TRBV28 to TRBJ2-2, with TRBD2 matching 7 bases. Trimming took 5 bases from V and 3 from J; bases not matched to a gene: 9. There are 16 residues in the CDR3. Germline lookup yields CDR1 MDHEN and CDR2 SYDVKM. The CDR3, as DNA: TGTGCCAGCAGTCCCTGGGAGGGGATGGACACCGGGGAGCTGTTTTTT. It translates to CASSPWEGMDTGELFF.

The chain's CDR3 is CASSPSWADYKETQYF. The CDR3 nucleotides read TGTGCCAGCAGCCCCAGTTGGGCCGACTACAAAGAGACCCAGTACTTC. The rearrangement links TRBV27 to TRBJ2-5; maybe TRBD2 (5 bases). The CDR3 sequence is 16 residues long. Germline CDR1 reads MNHEY; CDR2 reads SMNVEV (reference sequence). Deletions cut 6 bases from V and 3 bases from J, with 20 bases between.

This clone has just one count. The V call is TRBV6-5, the J call TRBJ2-3, with D possibly TRBD1 on 6 matching bases. The germline CDR1 and CDR2 sequences are MNHEY and SVGAGI. Trimming pared 4 bases from V and 5 bases from J, leaving 10 bases between. The length of the CDR3 is 13 residues. The CDR3 DNA sequence: TGTGCCAGCAGTTTTGCCAGGGGAGATACGCAGTATTTT. Amino acid sequence: CASSFARGDTQYF.

The chain links TRBV24-1 to TRBJ2-2; D might be TRBD1 (6 bases). Germline values: CDR1 KGHDR, CDR2 SFDVKD. The CDR3 sequence is 14 residues long. Trimming stripped 12 bases from V and 4 bases from J, with 17 bases between. In DNA form, the CDR3 reads TGTGCCGCCGCCGAACAGGGAAGCACCGGGGAGCTGTTTTTT. Translation gives CAAAEQGSTGELFF.

This chain uses TRBV11-3 with TRBJ1-1; D uncertain. Germline lookup yields CDR1 SGHNT and CDR2 YENEEA. Trimming removed 4 bases at V and 1 base at J, with 10 bases between. This CDR3 has 14 amino acids. The CDR3 DNA sequence: TGTGCCAGCAGCTCGATGGACCGGAACACTGAAGCTTTCTTT. Its translation: CASSSMDRNTEAFF. The whole variable domain, filled in from reference TRBV11-3 and TRBJ1-1, reads EAGVVQSPRYKIIEKKQPVAFWCNPISGHNTLYWYLQNLGQGPELLIRYENEEAVDDSQLPKDRFSAERLKGVDSTLKIQPAELGDSAVYLCASSSMDRNTEAFFGQGTRLTVV.

The chain employs TRBV2 and TRBJ1-1; 7 bases agree with TRBD1. V lost 4 bases to trimming and J lost 7 bases; unmatched junction nucleotides: 3. Germline V CDR1 and CDR2: SNHLY, FYNNEI. This CDR3 is 12 amino acids long. CDR3 sequence reads: CASSVGGGEAFF. The CDR3, as DNA: TGTGCCAGCAGTGTAGGGGGCGGTGAAGCTTTCTTT.

This chain connects TRBV19 to TRBJ2-3; TRBD2 matches 8 bases. There are 17 residues in the CDR3. V shed 6 bases and J 1 base; nucleotides not matched to a gene: 12. CDR1 and CDR2 (germline): LNHDA, SQIVND (reference sequence). CDR3 amino acids: CASRPLGRAGGTDTQYF. CDR3 in DNA: TGTGCCAGTAGACCACTAGGGAGAGCGGGGGGCACAGATACGCAGTATTTT.

This clone was seen only a few times. CDR3 nucleotide sequence: TGTGCCAGCAGTTTAGCAGCTAACTATGGCTACACCTTC. Protein: CASSLAANYGYTF. The chain recombines TRBV12-3 or TRBV12-4 with TRBJ1-2; D uncertain. V was trimmed by 0 bases and J by 0 bases, leaving 2 bases between them. The CDR3 is made up of 13 amino acids.

This clone appeared a single time. V is TRBV24-1 and J is TRBJ2-2, with 7 bases identical to TRBD1. J lost 1 base, V lost 3 bases, and 7 bases had no gene match. Germline assignment: CDR1 KGHDR and CDR2 SFDVKD. The CDR3 runs 17 residues. The CDR3 bases are TGTGCCACCAGTGATATGCAAGGGACAGAGAACACCGGGGAGCTGTTTTTT. The encoded protein is CATSDMQGTENTGELFF.

The chain uses TRBV9 and TRBJ2-7; 7 nucleotides match TRBD1. The CDR3 spans 13 residues. Unmatched junction bases numbered 4, after V lost 3 bases and J lost 4 bases. Looked up from germline, CDR1 is SGDLS and CDR2 is YYNGEE. CDR3 nucleotides: TGTGCCAGCAGCGGTGGCAGGGGGTACGAGCAGTACTTC. Translation gives CASSGGRGYEQYF.

V usage is TRBV5-1 and J usage is TRBJ2-3; D is perhaps TRBD1 (5 bases). Germline values: CDR1 SGHRS, CDR2 YFSETQ. The CDR3 is 15 residues long. Trimming cost V 5 bases and J 2 bases, with 15 bases left between them. The CDR3 sequence: CASSYRPSSTDTQYF. CDR3 sequence (DNA): TGCGCCAGCAGTTACAGGCCTTCCTCCACAGATACGCAGTATTTT.

This clone has just one count. This chain links TRBV5-1 with TRBJ1-1, with 8 bases matching TRBD1. The CDR3 extends over 17 amino acids. V lost 6 bases, J lost 0 bases, and 13 bases stayed unmatched. Germline CDR1 reads SGHRS; CDR2 reads YFSETQ. The CDR3 DNA follows: TGCGCCAGCACTACCGGGACAGGCAGTCTGATGAACACTGAAGCTTTCTTT. Translated, it gives CASTTGTGSLMNTEAFF.

The chain links TRBV30 to TRBJ2-5, with 11 bases that match TRBD2. Trimming at V came to 2 bases and at J to 1 base, leaving 3 bases not matched to a gene. This CDR3 region has 15 residues. The V gene's germline CDR1 is GTSNPN and CDR2 SVGIG (reference sequence). CDR3: CAWSLGLAVQETQYF. The CDR3 bases are TGTGCCTGGAGTCTGGGACTAGCGGTCCAAGAGACCCAGTACTTC. Looking up the rest from reference TRBV30 and TRBJ2-5 gives the full variable domain: SQTIHQWPATLVQPVGSPLSLECTVEGTSNPNLYWYRQAAGRGLQLLFYSVGIGQISSEVPQNLSASRPQDRQFILSSKKLLLSDSGFYLCAWSLGLAVQETQYFGPGTRLLVL.

The chain links TRBV5-1 to TRBJ2-3; no firm D call. Per the germline V gene, CDR1 is SGHRS and CDR2 is YFSETQ. V shed 4 bases and J shed 1 base, with 10 bases lying between them. This CDR3 is 14 amino acids long. The CDR3 nucleotides are TGCGCCAGCAGCCATCCCACCGGCACAGATACGCAGTATTTT. Translated: CASSHPTGTDTQYF.

The chain joins TRBV27 to TRBJ1-5; D unclear. Germline assignment: CDR1 MNHEY and CDR2 SMNVEV (reference sequence). The germline V and J ends were trimmed by 4 bases and 3 bases, with 7 bases remaining between them. The CDR3 contains 13 residues. CDR3 coding DNA: TGTGCCAGCAGTTGGAAAACCAATCAGCCCCAGCATTTT. This codes for CASSWKTNQPQHF.

The chain couples TRBV5-5 to TRBJ2-3; TRBD1 matches 7 bases. Germline CDR1 SGHKS, CDR2 YYEKEE (reference sequence). The CDR3 is made up of 15 amino acids. V was pared by 2 bases and J by 4 bases, with 7 bases of the junction left unmatched. The CDR3 DNA reads TGTGCCAGCAGCTTTACACACAGGGGATCAGATACGCAGTATTTT. It codes for CASSFTHRGSDTQYF.

V gene TRBV18 combines with J gene TRBJ2-7; TRBD2 is a possible D gene (6 bases). Germline values: CDR1 KGHSH, CDR2 LQKENI. V lost 2 bases, J lost 3 bases, and 14 bases lay in between. The CDR3 consists of 15 residues. In DNA form, the CDR3 reads TGTGCCAGCTCACCATCGCCGGGACTTCTCTACGAGCAGTACTTC. Protein sequence: CASSPSPGLLYEQYF. Looking up the rest from reference TRBV18 and TRBJ2-7 gives the full variable domain: NAGVMQNPRHLVRRRGQEARLRCSPMKGHSHVYWYRQLPEEGLKFMVYLQKENIIDESGMPKERFSAEFPKEGPSILRIQQVVRGDSAAYFCASSPSPGLLYEQYFGPGTRLTVT.

The chain recombines TRBV20-1 with TRBJ1-1; tentative D call: TRBD1 (5 bases). Trimming stripped 3 bases from V and 1 base from J, with 12 bases between. CDR3 size: 14 residues. Germline values: CDR1 DFQATT, CDR2 SNEGSKA (reference sequence). This chain's CDR3 is CSASDGRANTEAFF. In DNA, the CDR3 is TGCAGTGCTAGTGATGGCAGGGCGAACACTGAAGCTTTCTTT.

This chain joins TRBV2 and TRBJ1-2; no reliable D call. This CDR3 is built from 12 residues. Germline V CDR1 and CDR2: SNHLY, FYNNEI. V was clipped by 9 bases and J by 0 bases, with 8 bases between them. CDR3 residues: CASRRSNYGYTF. The CDR3 DNA follows: TGTGCCAGTCGGAGGTCTAACTATGGCTACACCTTC.

This clone was detected only a few times. CDR3 bases: TGCAGCGTAGACCCACAGAGAAATGAGCAGTTCTTC. It translates to CSVDPQRNEQFF. V gene TRBV29-1 combines with J gene TRBJ2-1; D is unresolved. This CDR3 has 12 residues. The germline V gene encodes CDR1 SQVTM and CDR2 ANQGSEA. Trimming stripped 6 bases from V and 7 bases from J, with 13 bases between.

This chain links TRBV6-5 with TRBJ1-2, with a possible D match to TRBD1 (5 bases). The CDR3 runs 12 residues. In germline, CDR1 is MNHEY, CDR2 SVGAGI. V lost 10 bases and J 5 bases, leaving 14 bases between the germline ends. For the CDR3, the DNA is TGTGCCACCTACAGGAGTAGTTATGGCTACACCTTC. It is translated as CATYRSSYGYTF.

The chain couples TRBV6-5 to TRBJ1-5, with D unresolved. Germline V lookup: CDR1 MNHEY, CDR2 SVGAGI. Trimming shortened V by 6 bases and J by 4 bases, and 10 bases separated the two germline ends. CDR3 length: 13 residues. The CDR3: CASRSQMNQPQHF. In DNA, the CDR3 is TGTGCCAGCAGGTCACAGATGAATCAGCCCCAGCATTTT.

This chain connects TRBV2 to TRBJ2-7; 10 bases align to TRBD1. Per germline, CDR1 SNHLY and CDR2 FYNNEI. The CDR3 runs to 15 residues. Unmatched junction bases numbered 12, after V lost 8 bases and J lost 5 bases. The DNA for the CDR3 is TGTGCCAGCCGAGATATAAAGACAGGGGGCCACGAGCAGTACTTC. It codes for CASRDIKTGGHEQYF.

The genes are TRBV29-1 and TRBJ1-1; D gene uncertain. Germline CDR1 reads SQVTM; CDR2 reads ANQGSEA. The CDR3 is 12 amino acids. V lost 2 bases, J lost 6 bases, and 10 bases lay in between. CDR3 nucleotide sequence: TGCAGCGTTGAAATCGGGAGAGCTGAAGCTTTCTTT. Translating it yields CSVEIGRAEAFF. The full variable domain, completed using reference TRBV29-1 and TRBJ1-1, is SAVISQKPSRDICQRGTSLTIQCQVDSQVTMMFWYRQQPGQSLTLIATANQGSEATYESGFVIDKFPISRPNLTFSTLTVSNMSPEDSSIYLCSVEIGRAEAFFGQGTRLTVV.

V gene TRBV19 combines with J gene TRBJ2-7; 12 bases are a match to TRBD1. CDR3 size: 16 residues. J lost 5 bases, V lost 3 bases, and 8 bases had no gene match. The V gene's germline CDR1 is LNHDA and CDR2 SQIVND (reference sequence). CDR3 sequence: CASSITGTGGFNEQYF. The DNA for the CDR3 is TGTGCCAGTAGTATCACAGGGACAGGGGGCTTCAACGAGCAGTACTTC.

This chain uses TRBV24-1 with TRBJ1-5; 7 bases align to TRBD1. Losses at the gene ends were 4 bases for V and 4 bases for J; bases not matched to a gene: 3. Germline CDR1 and CDR2: KGHDR and SFDVKD. The CDR3 length is 14 residues. The CDR3 DNA reads as TGTGCCACCAGTGACCCCAGGGGGAATCAGCCCCAGCATTTT. This sequence encodes CATSDPRGNQPQHF.